This T cell receptor (beta chain) appears in the sequencing data of a study of OX40 agonist ivuxolimab in advanced cancers. Study-wide background: There were three patients with partial responses, one having hepatocellular carcinoma and two cutaneous melanoma. Study observations and caveats: Expansion of clones was among the lowest in partial responders at 0.1-3.0 mg/kg.

Some clones are missing from TCRdb's copy, which holds only in-frame ones; the method was immunoSEQ multiplex PCR. This sample has about 18,000 clones; around 86% occur once, and the top ten carry around 32%. A history of autoimmune disease or systemic immunosuppression excluded patients. Researchers took blood at baseline, on cycle 4 day 1, and on cycle 7 day 1. Regarding this clone: Its antigen is undetermined.

Looked up from germline, CDR1 is SGHVS and CDR2 is FNYEAQ. The CDR3 contains 15 residues. The ends lost 4 bases at V and 4 bases at J; junction bases unmatched: 9. The chain links TRBV7-6 to TRBJ1-2, with 7 bases fitting TRBD1. This TCR came from an adult with an advanced solid tumor such as melanoma, head and neck, liver or kidney cancer. This specimen consisted of CD4+ or CD8+ T cells sorted from blood, obtained in a trial of the OX40 agonist ivuxolimab. CDR3 protein: CASSSLREGAYGYTF. DNA for the CDR3: TGTGCCAGCAGCTCCCTCCGGGAGGGGGCCTATGGCTACACCTTC.